The 26 T cell receptor beta chains reported below all come from one sample, sequenced in a study of Ad26.COV2.S vaccination and SARS-CoV-2 variants. Sequencing used immunoSEQ multiplex PCR; TCRdb keeps in-frame clones, though not all of them. The repertoire holds 400,000 to 500,000 clones, with more than 75% as singletons. Treatment described: roughly 18 received Ad26.COV2.S at low or high dose, single or two shots; roughly five received placebo; per-sample allocation not given. Collection of samples fell on day 63 after the first vaccine or placebo injection. The sample consisted of peripheral blood, taken in a trial of Ad26.COV2.S vaccine versus placebo. Every receptor here comes from a person aged 18-60 years who received the Ad26.COV2.S COVID-19 vaccine or a placebo.

This chain connects TRBV6-1 to TRBJ2-7; D remains unclear. The CDR3 is made up of 11 amino acids. The V gene lost 2 bases and the J gene lost 6 bases, with 5 bases spanning the gap. Germline CDR1 is MNHNS and CDR2 is SASEGT. The DNA of the CDR3 is TGTGCCAGCAGTGAATGGGGCGAGCAGTACTTC. Protein sequence: CASSEWGEQYF.

The CDR3 loop reads CASRYTGVGYTF. DNA for the CDR3: TGTGCCAGCCGGTATACAGGGGTCGGCTACACCTTC. The rearrangement links TRBV2 to TRBJ1-2; 7 positions agree with TRBD1. V shed 8 bases and J 8 bases; nucleotides not matched to a gene: 8. CDR3 size: 12 residues. The V gene's germline CDR1 is SNHLY and CDR2 FYNNEI.

The chain recombines TRBV7-9 with TRBJ1-4; D is unresolved. CDR1 SEHNR and CDR2 FQNEAQ come from the germline V gene (reference sequence). V was trimmed by 1 base and J by 7 bases, leaving 1 base between them. This CDR3 is 11 amino acids long. The CDR3 reads CASSLVEKLFF. In DNA form, the CDR3 reads TGTGCCAGCAGCTTAGTTGAAAAACTGTTTTTT.

The chain combines TRBV7-9 with TRBJ2-3; D is uncertain. The CDR3 runs 16 residues. Germline CDR1 is SEHNR and CDR2 is FQNEAQ (reference sequence). V shed 2 bases and J shed 1 base, with 13 bases lying between them. The CDR3 protein is CASSLTPGSRTDTQYF. The CDR3 DNA reads TGTGCCAGCAGCTTAACCCCGGGTAGCCGCACAGATACGCAGTATTTT.

The V call is TRBV6-5, the J call TRBJ2-1, with 11 bases identical to TRBD1. The CDR3 covers 15 residues. With 4 bases clipped from V and 3 bases from J, the junction kept 2 bases outside the gene matches. The germline V gene encodes CDR1 MNHEY and CDR2 SVGAGI. The CDR3 DNA follows: TGTGCCAGCAGTTCCGGGACAGGGGGCTACAATGAGCAGTTCTTC. As protein: CASSSGTGGYNEQFF.

Comment on this clone: Other nucleotide sequences in the sample specify the same CDR3. The genes are TRBV7-9 and TRBJ2-2; TRBD1 might be the D (6 bases). Germline CDR1 and CDR2: SEHNR and FQNEAQ (reference sequence). There are 13 residues in the CDR3. The DNA for the CDR3 is TGTGCAAGTCGGGACACTAACACCGGGGAGCTGTTTTTT. Its translation: CASRDTNTGELFF.

This chain joins TRBV2 and TRBJ1-2; D is perhaps TRBD1 (5 bases). Germline V gene data show CDR1 as SNHLY and CDR2 as FYNNEI. V was clipped by 8 bases and J by 4 bases, with 14 bases between them. This CDR3 contains 13 residues. CDR3: CASGSGTVYGYTF. The CDR3 DNA sequence: TGTGCCAGCGGATCCGGGACGGTCTATGGCTACACCTTC.

This clone has a single count. Additional DNA sequences in this sample encode the identical CDR3. This sequence joins TRBV18 and TRBJ2-5, with D perhaps TRBD2 (5 bases). The CDR3 covers 12 residues. Looked up from germline, CDR1 is KGHSH and CDR2 is LQKENI. Trimming took 2 bases from V and 5 from J, leaving 6 bases between them. The CDR3 sequence is CASSPSGETQYF. DNA of the CDR3: TGTGCCAGCTCACCATCGGGGGAGACCCAGTACTTC.

The chain uses TRBV28 and TRBJ1-1; D gene ambiguous. Germline lookup yields CDR1 MDHEN and CDR2 SYDVKM. The CDR3 spans 11 residues. V was clipped by 5 bases and J by 5 bases, with 6 bases between them. In nucleotides, the CDR3 is TGTGCCAGCAGTACGGGTACTGAAGCTTTCTTT. Translation gives CASSTGTEAFF.

The chain recombines TRBV28 with TRBJ1-2; D is unclear. Trimming took off 5 bases at V and 4 bases at J, with 8 bases between the two ends. The germline V gene encodes CDR1 MDHEN and CDR2 SYDVKM. The CDR3 totals 12 residues. DNA of the CDR3: TGTGCCAGCAGTATTAGGGCCTATGGCTACACCTTC. The encoded protein is CASSIRAYGYTF.

The chain employs TRBV9 and TRBJ2-4; 8 bases are shared with TRBD1. Germline-derived CDR1 and CDR2 are SGDLS and YYNGEE. This CDR3 is 16 amino acids long. J was trimmed by 9 bases and V by 1 base; bases with no gene match: 12. The CDR3 region is CASSVKPQGASSIQYF. The DNA of the CDR3 is TGTGCCAGCAGCGTAAAGCCGCAGGGGGCTAGTAGCATTCAGTACTTC.

The rearrangement links TRBV7-6 to TRBJ2-1; unclear D gene. This CDR3 comprises 12 residues. V was clipped by 6 bases and J by 4 bases, with 7 bases between them. Germline CDR1 reads SGHVS; CDR2 reads FNYEAQ. Written as DNA, the CDR3 is TGTGCCAGCAGTCCCCAGTACAATGAGCAGTTCTTC. Translated, it gives CASSPQYNEQFF.

The V call is TRBV15, the J call TRBJ2-7, with D unclear. The germline V gene has CDR1 LNHNV and CDR2 YYDKDF (reference sequence). The CDR3 sequence is 11 residues long. Trimming pared 7 bases from V and 3 bases from J, leaving 7 bases between. The DNA of the CDR3 is TGTGCCACCACCAACGGCTACGAGCAGTACTTC. Translating gives CATTNGYEQYF.

This clone was detected ten times or more. This sequence joins TRBV3-1 (or the pseudogene TRBV3-2) and TRBJ2-2, with D tentatively TRBD1 (5 bases). Trimming left V 1 base short and J 0 bases short, with 9 bases between. This CDR3 contains 16 residues. In germline, CDR1 is LGHDT, CDR2 YNNKEL (reference sequence). CDR3 in amino acids: CASSQGQGANTGELFF. In DNA, the CDR3 is TGTGCCAGCAGCCAAGGCCAGGGCGCGAACACCGGGGAGCTGTTTTTT.

The chain carries TRBV7-2 and TRBJ1-4; TRBD1 might be the D (6 bases). With 2 bases removed from V and 6 bases from J, the gap between germline ends came to 13 bases. CDR3 length: 15 residues. Germline lookup yields CDR1 SGHTA and CDR2 FQGNSA. The CDR3 spells CASSLTEQGYEKLFF. CDR3 nucleotides: TGTGCCAGCAGCTTAACCGAGCAGGGGTATGAAAAACTGTTTTTT.

The V gene is TRBV3-1 (or the pseudogene TRBV3-2), the J gene TRBJ1-2; 10 nucleotides line up with TRBD1. Trimming removed 5 bases from V and 4 bases from J; junction bases left unmatched: 10. The germline CDR1 and CDR2 sequences are LGHDT and YNNKEL (reference sequence). CDR3 length: 16 residues. In nucleotides, the CDR3 is TGTGCCAGCAGCTCACCAGGGACAGGGGCCGCCTATGGCTACACCTTC. It encodes CASSSPGTGAAYGYTF.

The rearrangement uses TRBV5-6 and TRBJ2-7; either TRBD1 or TRBD2 may supply D (6 bases each). Trimming took 0 bases from V and 7 from J, leaving 14 bases between them. This CDR3 has 14 residues. From germline, CDR1 is SGHDT and CDR2 YYEEEE. CDR3 residues: CASSLVYGGGEQYF. CDR3 nucleotides: TGTGCCAGCAGCTTGGTGTACGGGGGCGGGGAGCAGTACTTC. The full variable domain, with the rest looked up from reference TRBV5-6 and TRBJ2-7, is DAGVTQSPTHLIKTRGQQVTLRCSPKSGHDTVSWYQQALGQGPQFIFQYYEEEERQRGNFPDRFSGHQFPNYSSELNVNALLLGDSALYLCASSLVYGGGEQYFGPGTRLTVT.

The rearrangement links TRBV19 to TRBJ1-4; a possible D gene is TRBD1 (5 bases). The CDR3 loop spans 14 amino acids. V lost 6 bases, J lost 3 bases, and 11 bases lay in between. Looked up from germline, CDR1 is LNHDA and CDR2 is SQIVND (reference sequence). CDR3 in amino acids: CASRRGPANEKLFF. The DNA of the CDR3 is TGTGCCAGTAGGAGGGGTCCGGCTAATGAAAAACTGTTTTTT.

The chain joins TRBV27 to TRBJ1-6; D unresolved. Germline-derived CDR1 and CDR2 are MNHEY and SMNVEV (reference sequence). V gave up 4 bases and J gave up 7 bases, with 8 bases separating them. This CDR3 has 13 amino acids. The CDR3 sequence: CASSWGRNSPLHF. DNA of the CDR3: TGTGCCAGCAGTTGGGGTAGAAATTCACCCCTCCACTTT.

The V call is TRBV7-9, the J call TRBJ2-7; D unclear. The CDR3 covers 17 residues. Per germline, CDR1 SEHNR and CDR2 FQNEAQ (reference sequence). V lost 3 bases and J lost 3, with 21 bases in between. For the CDR3, the DNA is TGTGCCAGCAGCTTTGGAGACCCAACCAAACGGAGCTACGAGCAGTACTTC. Translated: CASSFGDPTKRSYEQYF.

The gene calls are TRBV7-9 and TRBJ1-6; no firm D call. Germline V lookup: CDR1 SEHNR, CDR2 FQNEAQ (reference sequence). Trimming took off 4 bases at V and 6 bases at J, with 13 bases between the two ends. CDR3 length: 15 amino acids. CDR3 bases: TGTGCCAGCAGCTCAGAGGGTGAGGGTAATTCACCCCTCCACTTT. Amino acid sequence: CASSSEGEGNSPLHF.

This clone was picked up one time. The V and J genes are TRBV15 and TRBJ1-5; TRBD1 is a possible D gene (5 bases). The CDR3 sequence is 14 residues long. Trimming removed 1 base at V and 5 bases at J, with 9 bases between. Germline values: CDR1 LNHNV, CDR2 YYDKDF (reference sequence). CDR3 DNA: TGTGCCACCAGCAGAGGGGGGGGATATCAGCCCCAGCATTTT. Its protein is CATSRGGGYQPQHF.

The rearrangement uses TRBV3-1 (or the pseudogene TRBV3-2) and TRBJ2-5; either TRBD1 or TRBD2 may supply D (8 bases each). The CDR3 loop spans 17 amino acids. Germline V gene sequence: CDR1 LGHDT, CDR2 YNNKEL (reference sequence). V lost 1 base and J lost 4, with 19 bases in between. The CDR3 nucleotides read TGTGCCAGCAGCCAAGTCCTCCAGGGGGCGGGAGGAGAGACCCAGTACTTC. Translating gives CASSQVLQGAGGETQYF.

The rearrangement uses TRBV30 and TRBJ2-5, with D tentatively TRBD2 (6 bases). Germline V lookup: CDR1 GTSNPN, CDR2 SVGIG (reference sequence). The germline V and J ends were trimmed by 1 base and 3 bases, with 18 bases remaining between them. There are 16 residues in the CDR3. The CDR3 coding sequence is TGTGCCTGGAGTGCAGAGACTAGAGGCCGAGAAGAGACCCAGTACTTC. It specifies CAWSAETRGREETQYF.

This clone was picked up a small number of times. V and J are TRBV29-1 and TRBJ2-7; no reliable D call. V was cut by 8 bases and J by 3 bases, with 17 bases left in between. The germline V gene encodes CDR1 SQVTM and CDR2 ANQGSEA. The CDR3 extends over 13 amino acids. The CDR3 nucleotides are TGCAGCATACTGAGAGGTCCGGGCTACGAGCAGTACTTC. This sequence encodes CSILRGPGYEQYF.

The V and J genes are TRBV21-1 and TRBJ2-1; the DNA was not used to check the table's D call, TRBD2. TRBV21-1 is recorded as a pseudogene. The CDR3 loop spans 18 amino acids. As DNA, the CDR3 is TGTGCCAGCAGCTCGAAGTCCCGCGAAGCGGGGGGAGGCAATGAGCAGTTCTTC. It encodes CASSSKSREAGGGNEQFF.